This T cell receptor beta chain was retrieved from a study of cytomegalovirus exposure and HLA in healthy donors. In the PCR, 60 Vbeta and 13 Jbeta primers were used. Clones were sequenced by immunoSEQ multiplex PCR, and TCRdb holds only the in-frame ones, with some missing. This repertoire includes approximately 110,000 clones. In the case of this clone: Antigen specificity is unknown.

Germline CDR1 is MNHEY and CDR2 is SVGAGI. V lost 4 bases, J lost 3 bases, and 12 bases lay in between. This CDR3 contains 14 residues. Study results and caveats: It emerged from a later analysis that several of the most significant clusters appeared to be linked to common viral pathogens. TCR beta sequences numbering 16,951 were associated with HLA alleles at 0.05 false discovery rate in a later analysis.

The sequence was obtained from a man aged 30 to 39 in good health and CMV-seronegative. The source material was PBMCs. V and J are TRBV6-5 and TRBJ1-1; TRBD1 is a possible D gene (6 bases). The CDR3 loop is CASSFTGPYTEAFF. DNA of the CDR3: TGTGCCAGCAGTTTCACAGGGCCCTACACTGAAGCTTTCTTT.